The TCR beta chain under discussion was sequenced for a study of blood T cell repertoires in COVID-19. Whole-study context: Collection of acute and convalescent COVID-19 samples took place in the United States, Italy and Spain.

How the authors handled the data: Estimation of nucleated cell counts was performed using reference gene primer amplification. TCRdb's table, derived via immunoSEQ multiplex PCR, lists solely in-frame clones and lacks some. V and J calls and clone size are as listed in that table; D and trimming were resolved from the DNA. The sample has about 100,000 clones, roughly 88% seen once. This CDR3 is built from 15 residues. CDR1 is SGHRS and CDR2 is YFSETQ in the germline V gene. V was pared by 0 bases and J by 1 base, with 10 bases between. This sequence originates from a human donor with active COVID-19. The donor label of this sample is uncertain. The chain carries TRBV5-1 and TRBJ1-2, with a possible D match to TRBD1 (6 bases). The sequenced material came from peripheral blood. CDR3 protein: CASSLAQQGNYGYTF. The CDR3 region has the DNA TGCGCCAGCAGCTTGGCTCAACAGGGTAACTATGGCTACACCTTC. Full variable domain (remainder filled in from reference TRBV5-1 and TRBJ1-2): KAGVTQTPRYLIKTRGQQVTLSCSPISGHRSVSWYQQTPGQGLQFLFEYFSETQRNKGNFPGRFSGRQFSNSRSEMNVSTLELGDSALYLCASSLAQQGNYGYTFGSGTRLTVV.